This T cell receptor (beta chain) was observed in a study of blood T cell repertoires in COVID-19. Whole-study context: COVID-19 samples from acute and convalescent phases originated in the United States, Italy and Spain. PBMCs, B-cell-depleted T cells, or T cells were the source of the cDNA or gDNA that made up the material.

The germline gives CDR1 SGHAT, CDR2 FQNNGV. V gave up 5 bases and J gave up 3 bases, with 10 bases separating them. This CDR3 has 13 residues. Authors' data handling: Researchers report that nucleated cell counts were estimated from reference gene primer amplification. Produced via immunoSEQ multiplex PCR; TCRdb's table is partial and in-frame only. V and J calls and clone size come straight from that table; D and trimming were deduced from the DNA. The repertoire has 98,000 or so clones, about 87% of them found once; the top ten carry 15%. Sequencing input: peripheral blood. The origin of this receptor is a man aged 45-60 years with acute or convalescent COVID-19. The V call is TRBV11-2, the J call TRBJ1-2; D gene uncertain. In nucleotides, the CDR3 is TGTGCCAGCAGCCCCGGGAGCTACTATGGCTACACCTTC. It translates to CASSPGSYYGYTF.